A selection of T cell receptor beta chains follows, all from one sample in a study of identical twins. TCRdb passed the 5' RACE reads through MiXCR, listing each CDR3 protein once. This sample has 400,000 to 500,000 distinct CDR3 sequences, with 18% found just once. Sequencing input: naive T cells sorted from blood. All receptors come from a middle-aged man in good health. The CDR3 runs from the conserved cysteine through the conserved F or W. The D gene is left open where the match is weak. The size field is filled for only some rows; it gives once, few, many or a size class.

CDR3,DNA,V,D,size,J
CASSANRDTEAFF,TGTGCCAGCAGTGCTAACAGGGACACTGAAGCTTTCTTT,TRBV6-1,-,-,TRBJ1-1
CSARGRAYNEQFF,TGCAGTGCTCGCGGGAGGGCTTACAATGAGCAGTTCTTC,TRBV20-1,TRBD2,many,TRBJ2-1
CASSRDRFLKADTQYF,TGTGCCAGCAGCCGGGACAGGTTCTTAAAAGCAGATACGCAGTATTTT,TRBV7-8,TRBD1,-,TRBJ2-3
CSATPRVQTLYEQYF,TGCAGTGCTACCCCCCGGGTTCAAACATTGTACGAGCAGTACTTC,TRBV20-1,-,many,TRBJ2-7
CASSFSGNEQYF,TGTGCCAGCAGCTTTTCAGGGAACGAGCAGTACTTC,TRBV11-3,-,-,TRBJ2-7
CSARSGIGQSPYEQYF,TGCAGTGCTCGTAGCGGGATAGGTCAAAGCCCCTACGAGCAGTACTTC,TRBV20-1,TRBD2,few,TRBJ2-7
CASNRLAGLRGEQFF,TGTGCCAGCAATAGACTAGCGGGGCTCAGGGGTGAGCAGTTCTTC,TRBV12-3/TRBV12-4,TRBD2,-,TRBJ2-1
CATSRDALYNEQFF,TGTGCCACCAGCAGAGATGCCCTCTACAATGAGCAGTTCTTC,TRBV15,-,few,TRBJ2-1
CASSQVLAGLAGGSSYNEQFF,TGCGCCAGCAGCCAAGTGTTAGCCGGACTAGCGGGGGGTAGCTCCTACAATGAGCAGTTCTTC,TRBV4-1,TRBD2,-,TRBJ2-1
CSATPDRGHEQFF,TGCAGTGCTACTCCGGACAGGGGACATGAGCAGTTCTTC,TRBV20-1,TRBD1,many,TRBJ2-1
CASSFFPSTDTQYF,TGCGCCAGCAGCTTTTTCCCTAGCACAGATACGCAGTATTTT,TRBV5-1,-,-,TRBJ2-3
CSVGGGEIGTGELFF,TGCAGCGTCGGGGGGGGGGAAATTGGAACCGGGGAGCTGTTTTTT,TRBV29-1,TRBD2,few,TRBJ2-2
CASSLGAPGTNEKLFF,TGTGCTAGCAGCTTAGGGGCGCCAGGGACTAATGAAAAACTGTTTTTT,TRBV7-6,-,-,TRBJ1-4
CSVGTDRNNEQFF,TGCAGCGTCGGGACAGATCGCAACAATGAGCAGTTCTTC,TRBV29-1,TRBD1,many,TRBJ2-1
CSARPGATEAFF,TGCAGTGCTCGGCCAGGGGCCACTGAAGCTTTCTTT,TRBV20-1,-,-,TRBJ1-1
CASSGRVGGKDTQYF,TGTGCCAGCAGCGGTCGGGTAGGGGGCAAAGATACGCAGTATTTT,TRBV6-1,TRBD1,few,TRBJ2-3
CASSQAQGRRQETQYF,TGCGCCAGCAGCCAAGCTCAGGGTAGAAGGCAAGAGACCCAGTACTTC,TRBV4-1,-,-,TRBJ2-5
CASSQGLYEQYF,TGTGCCAGCAGCCAGGGGTTGTACGAGCAGTACTTC,TRBV6-2/TRBV6-3,-,many,TRBJ2-7
CSARPFLRTGLNIQYF,TGCAGTGCTAGGCCCTTTCTACGGACGGGGTTGAACATTCAGTACTTC,TRBV20-1,-,-,TRBJ2-4
CSARDALGLAVLNEQFF,TGCAGTGCTAGAGATGCGCTTGGACTAGCGGTACTCAATGAGCAGTTCTTC,TRBV20-1,TRBD2,many,TRBJ2-1
CASSWVAGGLNEQFF,TGTGCCAGCAGCTGGGTAGCGGGGGGCCTCAATGAGCAGTTCTTC,TRBV5-6,TRBD2,many,TRBJ2-1
CASSWTDSLEAFF,TGCGCCAGCAGCTGGACTGACAGTCTTGAAGCTTTCTTT,TRBV4-3,-,few,TRBJ1-1
CASSLRTGATDTQYF,TGTGCCAGCAGCTTACGGACAGGGGCCACAGATACGCAGTATTTT,TRBV7-9,TRBD1,-,TRBJ2-3
CATSRINRNTGELFF,TGTGCCACCAGCAGGATCAACAGGAACACCGGGGAGCTGTTTTTT,TRBV15,-,-,TRBJ2-2
CASSFTGGPGTDTQYF,TGCGCCAGCAGCTTTACAGGGGGGCCTGGCACAGATACGCAGTATTTT,TRBV5-1,TRBD1,few,TRBJ2-3
CASSLGGRSEEFF,TGTGCCAGCAGCTTAGGTGGCAGGAGTGAGGAGTTCTTC,TRBV11-2,-,-,TRBJ2-1
CASSVGQGYGYTF,TGTGCCAGCAGCGTAGGGCAGGGCTATGGCTACACCTTC,TRBV9,-,few,TRBJ1-2
CSVGWTNGGYTF,TGCAGCGTTGGCTGGACAAATGGCGGCTACACCTTC,TRBV29-1,-,many,TRBJ1-2
CASSTGGAQYF,TGTGCCAGCAGCACAGGGGGAGCGCAGTACTTC,TRBV7-9,TRBD1,many,TRBJ2-7
CSVDRFLAGANVLTF,TGCAGTGTCGACAGGTTCTTAGCTGGGGCCAACGTCCTGACTTTC,TRBV20-1,-,-,TRBJ2-6
CASSQDPGGGYEQYF,TGTGCCAGCAGCCAAGATCCGGGAGGTGGGTACGAGCAGTACTTC,TRBV14,TRBD2,few,TRBJ2-7
CASSLLAGGAKNIQYF,TGTGCCAGCAGTTTGTTAGCGGGAGGAGCCAAAAACATTCAGTACTTC,TRBV28,TRBD2,many,TRBJ2-4
CASSTISGSYGYTF,TGTGCCAGCAGCACTATATCAGGGAGCTATGGCTACACCTTC,TRBV21-1,-,many,TRBJ1-2
CATSDLSGLQPQHF,TGTGCCACCAGTGATTTGTCAGGGTTGCAGCCCCAGCATTTT,TRBV24-1,-,-,TRBJ1-5
CATGSSGRGTDTQYF,TGTGCCACCGGGTCTAGCGGACGCGGCACAGATACGCAGTATTTT,TRBV15,TRBD2,-,TRBJ2-3
CASSLATGQGANQPQHF,TGTGCCAGCAGTTTAGCTACGGGACAGGGGGCAAATCAGCCCCAGCATTTT,TRBV12-3/TRBV12-4,TRBD1,-,TRBJ1-5
CASSLGGTGEQYF,TGCGCCAGCAGCTTGGGGGGCACGGGGGAGCAGTACTTC,TRBV5-1,-,-,TRBJ2-7
CASSQDGQGVVHGYTF,TGTGCCAGCAGCCAAGACGGGCAGGGGGTTGTTCATGGCTACACCTTC,TRBV4-2,TRBD1,many,TRBJ1-2
CATSTGQTLNQPQHF,TGTGCCACCAGCACTGGACAGACCCTCAATCAGCCCCAGCATTTT,TRBV15,-,few,TRBJ1-5
CSARISGAPGPQHF,TGCAGTGCTAGAATATCGGGGGCCCCGGGCCCCCAGCATTTT,TRBV20-1,-,-,TRBJ1-5
CASSFRDNSYNEQFF,TGCGCCAGCAGCTTTCGGGACAACTCCTACAATGAGCAGTTCTTC,TRBV4-1,-,many,TRBJ2-1
CSARGRERGSYEQYF,TGCAGCGCTAGAGGAAGAGAGCGTGGGTCCTACGAGCAGTACTTC,TRBV20-1,-,few,TRBJ2-7
CASQPGTRNTGELFF,TGCGCCAGCCAGCCAGGGACCAGAAACACCGGGGAGCTGTTTTTT,TRBV5-1,-,-,TRBJ2-2
CATSRDLGHEQYF,TGTGCCACCAGCAGAGATCTGGGACACGAGCAGTACTTC,TRBV15,-,-,TRBJ2-7
CSASQLSGVSGNTIYF,TGCAGTGCTAGTCAACTGTCAGGGGTCTCTGGAAACACCATATATTTT,TRBV20-1,-,-,TRBJ1-3
CASSRDGYEQYF,TGTGCCAGCAGTCGGGACGGATACGAGCAGTACTTC,TRBV6-1,-,few,TRBJ2-7
CASSLVAGGSTGELFF,TGTGCCAGCAGCTTAGTAGCGGGAGGATCCACCGGGGAGCTGTTTTTT,TRBV7-6,TRBD2,few,TRBJ2-2
CASRAGGGEQYF,TGTGCCAGCAGAGCGGGAGGAGGTGAGCAGTACTTC,TRBV7-2,TRBD2,-,TRBJ2-7
CASSLPMGGQGNEQFF,TGCGCCAGCAGTCTGCCCATGGGGGGGCAAGGGAATGAGCAGTTCTTC,TRBV5-1,-,few,TRBJ2-1
CATSPTGANPYTGELFF,TGTGCCACCAGTCCTACAGGGGCCAATCCATACACCGGGGAGCTGTTTTTT,TRBV24-1,TRBD1,once,TRBJ2-2
CASSETGEKLFF,TGTGCCAGCAGTGAAACGGGGGAAAAACTGTTTTTT,TRBV2,-,-,TRBJ1-4
CSAQAPENTEAFF,TGCAGTGCCCAAGCCCCAGAGAACACTGAAGCTTTCTTT,TRBV20-1,-,-,TRBJ1-1
CASTGTSVSYEQYF,TGTGCCAGCACCGGGACTAGCGTCTCCTACGAGCAGTACTTC,TRBV28,TRBD2,-,TRBJ2-7
CASSLIRSYEQYF,TGTGCCAGCAGCTTGATTAGGTCCTACGAGCAGTACTTC,TRBV7-2,-,-,TRBJ2-7
CASSLYRDSTNEQFF,TGTGCCAGCAGTTTATATCGGGACAGCACCAATGAGCAGTTCTTC,TRBV28,TRBD1,-,TRBJ2-1
CASSPPGGDTQYF,TGTGCCAGCAGCCCCCCGGGGGGGGATACGCAGTATTTT,TRBV6-6,TRBD2,many,TRBJ2-3
CASSFPGGGQFF,TGTGCCAGCAGTTTCCCCGGGGGGGGGCAGTTCTTC,TRBV12-3/TRBV12-4,TRBD2,few,TRBJ2-1
CASSWTGPTKETQYF,TGTGCCAGCAGCTGGACAGGGCCGACCAAAGAGACCCAGTACTTC,TRBV11-2,TRBD1,-,TRBJ2-5
CSARSFLRPLQETQYF,TGCAGTGCTAGAAGTTTCCTAAGGCCGCTCCAGGAGACCCAGTACTTC,TRBV20-1,-,many,TRBJ2-5